The 22 T cell receptor beta chains below come from one sample, sequenced in a study of CD8 T cells in Susac syndrome. RNA, at roughly 0.5 to 1 ug, was reverse transcribed with random hexamers. TCRdb processed the immunoSEQ multiplex PCR reads anew with MiXCR; each CDR3 protein has one entry. The sample shows roughly 84,000 distinct CDR3 sequences, 96% of them seen only once. Sequenced sample: CD8+ T cells from PBMCs. The receptor source for this set is a human donor with Susac syndrome.

The CDR3 spells CASSDGSTDTQYF. The CDR3 DNA reads as TGTGCCAGCAGTGACGGGAGCACAGATACGCAGTATTTT. This chain uses TRBV6-4 with TRBJ2-3, with D unresolved. Looked up from germline, CDR1 is MRHNA and CDR2 is SNTAGT. The CDR3 length is 13 residues. Trimming shortened V by 2 bases and J by 0 bases, and 3 bases separated the two germline ends.

This sequence joins TRBV30 and TRBJ1-1, with TRBD1 identical over 11 bases. The CDR3 runs to 14 residues. CDR1 and CDR2 from the germline V gene are GTSNPN and SVGIG (reference sequence). Losses at the gene ends were 5 bases for V and 4 bases for J; bases not matched to a gene: 6. CDR3 DNA: TGTGCCTGGGGCCCCGGGACAGGGGGCACTGAAGCTTTCTTT. It specifies CAWGPGTGGTEAFF.

The chain has TRBV28 and TRBJ2-3; perhaps TRBD2 as D (7 bases). The V gene's germline CDR1 is MDHEN and CDR2 SYDVKM. The CDR3 contains 17 residues. Trimming took off 4 bases at V and 2 bases at J, with 19 bases between the two ends. In nucleotides, the CDR3 is TGTGCCAGCAGTTCCCTGGGAGGGGGGGGGCTCACAGATACGCAGTATTTT. Protein sequence: CASSSLGGGGLTDTQYF.

The rearrangement uses TRBV7-9 and TRBJ2-7; the match to TRBD2 covers 12 bases. Germline V gives CDR1 SEHNR, CDR2 FQNEAQ (reference sequence). The CDR3 consists of 14 residues. V trimming: 5 bases; J trimming: 4 bases; junction bases outside the gene matches: 3. CDR3 sequence: CASSTSGRRYEQYF. In DNA, the CDR3 is TGTGCCAGCAGCACTAGCGGGAGGAGGTACGAGCAGTACTTC.

V usage is TRBV5-1 and J usage is TRBJ2-1; the D gene is possibly TRBD1 (6 bases). V was trimmed by 0 bases and J by 5 bases, leaving 9 bases between them. Per germline, CDR1 SGHRS and CDR2 YFSETQ. The CDR3 consists of 14 residues. The CDR3 region is CASSLGTDDNEQFF. The CDR3 nucleotides read TGCGCCAGCAGCTTGGGGACAGATGACAATGAGCAGTTCTTC.

The J gene is TRBJ2-1, the V gene TRBV6-2 or TRBV6-3, with a tentative D call TRBD2 (5 bases). V was cut by 0 bases and J by 0 bases, with 6 bases left in between. The CDR3 sequence is 15 residues long. Per the germline V gene, CDR1 is MNHEY and CDR2 is SVGEGT. CDR3 nucleotides: TGTGCCAGCAGTTACTCGGGGAGCTCCTACAATGAGCAGTTCTTC. This sequence encodes CASSYSGSSYNEQFF.

J is TRBJ2-1 and V is TRBV20-1; 11 bases map to TRBD2. The CDR3 length is 14 residues. Germline V CDR1 and CDR2: DFQATT, SNEGSKA (reference sequence). After removal of 3 bases from V and 9 bases from J, the junction contained 7 bases not matched to a gene. The CDR3 spells CSARLAGGDGEQFF. Written as DNA, the CDR3 is TGCAGTGCTAGGCTAGCGGGAGGTGATGGTGAGCAGTTCTTC.

The V and J genes are TRBV27 and TRBJ2-4, with D tentatively TRBD2 (5 bases). V was trimmed by 0 bases and J by 7 bases, leaving 13 bases between them. Looked up from germline, CDR1 is MNHEY and CDR2 is SMNVEV (reference sequence). The CDR3 extends over 15 amino acids. The CDR3 spells CASSLSGVSLNIQYF. CDR3 in DNA: TGTGCCAGCAGTTTATCGGGAGTTAGTCTGAACATTCAGTACTTC.

This clonotype showed up just once. The rearrangement links TRBV20-1 to TRBJ2-7; tentatively, D is TRBD1 or TRBD2 (5 bases each). The length of the CDR3 is 17 residues. V dropped 1 base and J dropped 4 bases, with 23 bases sitting between them. Germline V gene sequence: CDR1 DFQATT, CDR2 SNEGSKA (reference sequence). This CDR3 is CSARARGLILPDYEQYF. The CDR3 nucleotides are TGCAGTGCTAGAGCGAGGGGCCTCATTTTACCGGATTACGAGCAGTACTTC.

V usage is TRBV6-2 or TRBV6-3 and J usage is TRBJ2-1; D not resolved. Germline V gene lookup returns CDR1 MNHEY and CDR2 SVGEGT. V lost 0 bases and J 4 bases, leaving 7 bases between the germline ends. This CDR3 contains 14 residues. The CDR3 DNA reads TGTGCCAGCAGTTACTCGGGCCTTTACAATGAGCAGTTCTTC. Amino acids: CASSYSGLYNEQFF.

The chain is built from TRBV7-9 and TRBJ2-1, with D perhaps TRBD1 or TRBD2 (5 bases each). From germline, CDR1 is SEHNR and CDR2 FQNEAQ (reference sequence). The V end was cut by 1 base, the J end by 8 bases, with 9 bases between. CDR3 length equals 13 residues. DNA of the CDR3: TGTGCCAGCAGCTTAGTTGGGGGAGATGAGCAGTTCTTC. Translation: CASSLVGGDEQFF.

A single count supports this clonotype. The rearrangement joins TRBV7-9 to TRBJ2-5; maybe TRBD2 (5 bases). CDR1 and CDR2 from the germline V gene are SEHNR and FQNEAQ (reference sequence). The length of the CDR3 is 13 residues. The V end was cut by 2 bases, the J end by 3 bases, with 7 bases between. CDR3 DNA sequence: TGTGCCAGCAGCTTACCCGGGAAAGAGACCCAGTACTTC. The encoded protein is CASSLPGKETQYF.

This chain connects TRBV5-6 to TRBJ1-2, with 7 positions matching TRBD1. J lost 7 bases, V lost 0 bases, and 12 bases had no gene match. CDR1 is SGHDT and CDR2 is YYEEEE in the germline V gene. This CDR3 contains 16 residues. CDR3 loop: CASSLELYRGMRGYTF. The CDR3 DNA follows: TGTGCCAGCAGCTTGGAGCTTTACAGGGGTATGCGTGGCTACACCTTC.

The chain recombines TRBV9 with TRBJ2-3, with TRBD1 as a possible D gene (5 bases). Trimming cost V 0 bases and J 0 bases, with 8 bases left between them. Germline lookup yields CDR1 SGDLS and CDR2 YYNGEE. This CDR3 has 15 residues. The chain's CDR3 is CASSVEPGSTDTQYF. CDR3 in DNA: TGTGCCAGCAGCGTAGAGCCAGGGAGCACAGATACGCAGTATTTT.

The chain is built from TRBV4-1 and TRBJ2-1; D perhaps matches TRBD1 (6 bases). V shed 0 bases and J shed 10 bases, with 7 bases lying between them. The germline V gene has CDR1 MGHRA and CDR2 YSYEKL. CDR3 length equals 12 residues. The CDR3 DNA is TGCGCCAGCAGCCAAGACAGGGGCGAGCAGTTCTTC. This codes for CASSQDRGEQFF.

The chain carries TRBV15 and TRBJ2-1, with TRBD2 as a possible D gene (7 bases). CDR1 is LNHNV and CDR2 is YYDKDF in the germline V gene (reference sequence). This CDR3 has 15 amino acids. V was cut by 3 bases and J by 8 bases, with 17 bases left in between. CDR3 sequence reads: CATSSIGGPRDEQFF. In DNA, the CDR3 is TGTGCCACCAGCAGCATCGGGGGGCCTAGGGATGAGCAGTTCTTC.

The chain employs TRBV12-3 or TRBV12-4 and TRBJ2-5; no clear D gene. V shed 3 bases and J shed 3 bases, with 17 bases lying between them. The CDR3 sequence is 16 residues long. CDR3: CASSFMGVLQKETQYF. The CDR3 DNA is TGTGCCAGCAGTTTCATGGGTGTCTTACAGAAAGAGACCCAGTACTTC.

The rearrangement uses TRBV23-1 and TRBJ1-5, with 8 bases aligning to TRBD1. TRBV23-1 is reported as an ORF; its role is uncertain. With 6 bases clipped from V and 3 bases from J, the junction kept 7 bases outside the gene matches. CDR3 length: 15 amino acids. CDR3 region: CASSQGQGINQPQHF. CDR3 nucleotides: TGCGCCAGCAGCCAAGGACAGGGCATCAATCAGCCCCAGCATTTT.

This chain joins TRBV29-1 and TRBJ2-1; 8 bases fit TRBD2. The CDR3 consists of 15 residues. Germline V CDR1 and CDR2: SQVTM, ANQGSEA. V gave up 3 bases and J gave up 3 bases; unmatched junction bases: 7. Written as DNA, the CDR3 is TGCAGCGTTGAGGGCGAGCGGGAGTTCTACAATGAGCAGTTCTTC. Translation: CSVEGEREFYNEQFF.

This sequence joins TRBV3-1 and TRBJ2-3; D ambiguous. The ends were cut back, 4 bases at V and 4 bases at J, with 6 bases in the middle. CDR3 size: 12 residues. Germline assignment: CDR1 LGHDT and CDR2 YNNKEL (reference sequence). The CDR3 coding sequence is TGTGCCAGCAGCCGAGGAGCAGATACGCAGTATTTT. It translates to CASSRGADTQYF.

The chain recombines TRBV6-4 with TRBJ2-7; 8 bases agree with TRBD2. The length of the CDR3 is 14 residues. Germline assignment: CDR1 MRHNA and CDR2 SNTAGT. V was clipped by 3 bases and J by 2 bases; unmatched bases: 3. Here the CDR3 DNA reads TGTGCCAGCAGTGAAAAAGCGGGAGCCTACGAGCAGTACTTC. It specifies CASSEKAGAYEQYF.

As to this clonotype: A read error may produce the germline difference seen at one junction end. This chain links TRBV20-1 with TRBJ2-1; no reliable D call. This CDR3 is built from 13 residues. The germline V gene encodes CDR1 DFQATT and CDR2 SNEGSKA (reference sequence). The CDR3, as DNA: TGCAGTGCCAGAGGTGGCTCCTACAATGAGCAGTTCTTC. Its translation is CSARGGSYNEQFF.